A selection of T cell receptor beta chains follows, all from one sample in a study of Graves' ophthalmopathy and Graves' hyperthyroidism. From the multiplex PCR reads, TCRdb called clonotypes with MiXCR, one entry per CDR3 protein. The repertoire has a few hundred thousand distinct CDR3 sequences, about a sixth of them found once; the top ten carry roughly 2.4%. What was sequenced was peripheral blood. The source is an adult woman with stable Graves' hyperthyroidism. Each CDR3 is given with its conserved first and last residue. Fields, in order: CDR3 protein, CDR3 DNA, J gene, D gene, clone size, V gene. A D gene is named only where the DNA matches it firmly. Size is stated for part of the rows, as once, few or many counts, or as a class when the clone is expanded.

CASGDRGSGNTIYF | TGTGCCAGCGGGGACAGGGGGTCTGGAAACACCATATATTTT | TRBJ1-3 | TRBD1 | many | TRBV25-1
CAISEVDSPWTVSEQYF | TGTGCCATCAGTGAAGTGGACAGCCCTTGGACGGTGAGCGAGCAGTACTTC | TRBJ2-7 | - | many | TRBV10-3
CATSRALTDTGELFF | TGTGCCACCAGCAGGGCCTTGACTGACACCGGGGAGCTGTTTTTT | TRBJ2-2 | - | many | TRBV15
CSAKPRSGTGVNQPQHF | TGCAGTGCTAAGCCCAGGTCCGGGACAGGGGTAAATCAGCCCCAGCATTTT | TRBJ1-5 | TRBD1 | - | TRBV20-1
CASSEMDGEREPQHF | TGTGCCAGCAGTGAGATGGACGGTGAGAGGGAGCCCCAGCATTTT | TRBJ1-5 | - | - | TRBV6-1
CASSSGTYSSGYTF | TGTGCCAGCAGTTCCGGGACTTACTCGAGCGGCTACACCTTC | TRBJ1-2 | - | many | TRBV28
CASSDRDTPSQPQHF | TGTGCCAGCAGTGATAGGGACACCCCCAGCCAGCCCCAGCATTTT | TRBJ1-5 | - | many | TRBV6-9
CASSRDFHETQYF | TGCGCCAGCAGCCGGGATTTCCACGAGACCCAGTACTTC | TRBJ2-5 | - | many | TRBV5-1
CASSETATGELFF | TGCGCCAGCAGTGAGACTGCCACCGGGGAGCTGTTTTTT | TRBJ2-2 | - | many | TRBV10-1
CASSQEMAGYQETQYF | TGCGCCAGCAGCCAAGAAATGGCGGGATACCAAGAGACCCAGTACTTC | TRBJ2-5 | - | many | TRBV4-3
CSAPLGSGSIYEQYF | TGCAGTGCACCCCTGGGCAGCGGGAGTATCTACGAGCAGTACTTC | TRBJ2-7 | TRBD2 | many | TRBV20-1
CATQPSYGYTF | TGTGCCACCCAACCCAGCTATGGCTACACCTTC | TRBJ1-2 | - | - | TRBV27
CSARAEGCSAVVTQYF | TGCAGTGCTAGAGCGGAGGGTTGTAGCGCGGTCGTGACCCAGTACTTC | TRBJ2-5 | - | - | TRBV20-1
CASSYLGGLKTEAFF | TGTGCCAGCAGTTACCTTGGGGGATTGAAAACTGAAGCTTTCTTT | TRBJ1-1 | - | many | TRBV27
CASSLAPYRDSLYEQYF | TGTGCCAGCAGTTTGGCACCGTACCGGGACAGCCTCTACGAGCAGTACTTC | TRBJ2-7 | TRBD1 | many | TRBV12-3/TRBV12-4
CASSERATATNPGAYVLTF | TGTGCCAGCAGTGAACGGGCGACAGCGACAAACCCCGGGGCCTACGTCCTGACTTTC | TRBJ2-6 | - | few | TRBV6-1
CASYSTGTGDDEQYF | TGTGCCAGCTATTCCACCGGGACAGGGGACGACGAGCAGTACTTC | TRBJ2-7 | TRBD1 | many | TRBV12-3/TRBV12-4
CASSYPQGTGELFF | TGTGCCAGCAGTTACCCTCAGGGGACCGGGGAGCTGTTTTTT | TRBJ2-2 | - | many | TRBV6-5
CASSFSTSGISSPYEQYF | TGCGCCAGCAGCTTCTCGACTAGCGGGATAAGCTCACCCTACGAGCAGTACTTC | TRBJ2-7 | TRBD2 | few | TRBV5-1
CATSDPRTGDTGELFF | TGTGCCACCAGTGACCCTAGGACAGGGGACACCGGGGAGCTGTTTTTT | TRBJ2-2 | TRBD1 | many | TRBV24-1
CSVENKNTGELFF | TGCAGCGTTGAGAATAAGAACACCGGGGAGCTGTTTTTT | TRBJ2-2 | - | few | TRBV29-1
CASSQTRNYGYTF | TGTGCCAGCAGTCAAACACGTAACTATGGCTACACCTTC | TRBJ1-2 | - | many | TRBV6-1
CASSFEQDSPQHF | TGTGCCAGCAGCTTCGAACAGGATTCTCCCCAGCATTTT | TRBJ1-5 | - | many | TRBV7-2
CASTGGPLTSSAEQYF | TGTGCCAGCACGGGCGGACCCCTCACTAGTTCCGCCGAGCAGTACTTC | TRBJ2-7 | - | many | TRBV6-1
CASSLRQGPYEQYF | TGTGCCAGCAGTTTACGGCAGGGACCCTATGAGCAGTACTTC | TRBJ2-7 | - | many | TRBV27
CASRYSGSNTGELFF | TGTGCCAGCAGGTACTCGGGATCGAACACCGGGGAGCTGTTTTTT | TRBJ2-2 | - | many | TRBV6-5
CASSFESNQLQHF | TGTGCCAGCAGCTTTGAGAGCAATCAGCTCCAGCATTTT | TRBJ1-5 | - | - | TRBV7-8
CASSSPLSYGGETQYF | TGTGCCAGCAGCTCCCCGCTATCCTATGGGGGTGAGACCCAGTACTTC | TRBJ2-5 | - | many | TRBV7-6
CASSLGDSLSYEQYF | TGTGCCAGCAGTTTAGGAGACTCACTATCCTACGAGCAGTACTTC | TRBJ2-7 | - | many | TRBV28
CASSSGTGTVTYEQYF | TGTGCCAGCAGCTCGGGGACCGGGACGGTAACCTACGAGCAGTACTTC | TRBJ2-7 | - | - | TRBV5-5
CSVGDSIWNPNTEAFF | TGCAGCGTTGGCGATTCGATTTGGAATCCGAACACTGAAGCTTTCTTT | TRBJ1-1 | - | many | TRBV29-1
CASATIGANTGELFF | TGTGCCAGTGCAACCATAGGCGCGAACACCGGGGAGCTGTTTTTT | TRBJ2-2 | - | many | TRBV28
CASHTSARGDYEQYF | TGTGCCAGCCACACTAGCGCGCGAGGGGACTACGAGCAGTACTTC | TRBJ2-7 | TRBD2 | many | TRBV6-2/TRBV6-3
CASSRSGASYEQYF | TGTGCCAGCAGTCGATCAGGGGCTTCCTACGAGCAGTACTTC | TRBJ2-7 | - | many | TRBV28
CAWNPLGTRQETQYF | TGTGCCTGGAACCCGCTTGGGACAAGACAAGAGACCCAGTACTTC | TRBJ2-5 | - | many | TRBV30
CASSQDARGGQPQHF | TGCGCCAGCAGCCAAGATGCGCGGGGAGGTCAGCCCCAGCATTTT | TRBJ1-5 | - | many | TRBV4-3
CASSQDSAGETQYF | TGTGCCAGCAGCCAAGATTCGGCGGGGGAGACCCAGTACTTC | TRBJ2-5 | - | few | TRBV4-2
CASRDRTNPYEQYF | TGTGCCAGCCGGGACAGGACGAACCCCTACGAGCAGTACTTC | TRBJ2-7 | TRBD1 | many | TRBV2
CASSFGYSSYEQYF | TGTGCCAGCAGTTTTGGGTACAGCTCCTACGAGCAGTACTTC | TRBJ2-7 | - | many | TRBV12-3/TRBV12-4
CASRQNTEAFF | TGTGCCAGCAGACAGAACACTGAAGCTTTCTTT | TRBJ1-1 | - | medium-sized | TRBV12-3/TRBV12-4
CAISAGTGPNQPQHF | TGTGCCATCAGCGCCGGGACAGGGCCCAATCAGCCCCAGCATTTT | TRBJ1-5 | TRBD1 | - | TRBV10-3
CASKGSSYEQYF | TGCGCCAGCAAGGGGTCCTCCTACGAGCAGTACTTC | TRBJ2-7 | - | many | TRBV5-1
CASSFTYRDPQETQYF | TGTGCCAGCAGTTTTACGTACAGGGACCCTCAAGAGACCCAGTACTTC | TRBJ2-5 | - | many | TRBV6-2/TRBV6-3
CSARDPSGGSQETQYF | TGCAGTGCTAGAGATCCTAGCGGGGGGTCTCAAGAGACCCAGTACTTC | TRBJ2-5 | TRBD2 | - | TRBV20-1
CASRGTQETQYF | TGTGCCAGCAGGGGGACCCAAGAGACCCAGTACTTC | TRBJ2-5 | - | many | TRBV6-1